Below, one T cell receptor beta chain is given with its context. Its cognate antigen has yet to be identified. The input lacks base qualities; no much larger clone sits a single base away. CD8 naive samples were CD45RO-negative cells positively selected for CCR7, giving a CD45RA+CCR7+ population that excluded TemRA cells. Healthy HIV-negative adults with no recently reported acute infections or vaccinations were included as donors. Every donor was a Caucasian adult living in Nashville, Tennessee, USA. Blood was obtained by leukapheresis, after which PBMCs were separated by Ficoll-Histopaque density gradient centrifugation and cryopreserved in liquid nitrogen vapor phase. Analytical flow cytometry was used to check the purity and quantity of every magnetically sorted T cell population. Genomic DNA was isolated from every sorted fraction and measured by UV absorbance on a Nanodrop 2000c. Using the deep immunoSEQ assay, multiplex PCR amplified TCR CDR3 regions from genomic DNA. Genomic DNA extracted from each cell subset was distributed evenly over all wells of several immunoSEQ 96-well plates, and each plate served as one replicate. For sorted subsets, approximately 200 ng of genomic DNA, equivalent to some 33,000 T cell genomes, went into each replicate PCR. Purified libraries were measured with a Qubit 3.0 fluorometer, size-checked on a Bioanalyzer 2100, and measured again with the KAPA Library Quantification kit. Every immunoSEQ 96-well plate was sequenced on a separate single-read 150-cycle Illumina NextSeq 550 flow cell. Concerning the study's data processing: The immunoSEQ output contained only junctional sequences without quality scores, so filtering could not match that applied to full-length reads. To assign V/J genes and CDR3, sequences were annotated against IMGT germline references using PyIR, a Python wrapper for IgBLAST v1.9. Reads were filtered out if the reads had weak V/J assignments (E-value above 1e-6), no CDR3, stop codons, out-of-frame junctions, or ambiguous translated residues. V3J clonotypes were defined as sequences sharing the same inferred V gene, J gene, and CDR3 amino acid sequence. To compute the percentage overlap between repertoires, the number of shared unique clonotypes was divided by the size of the smaller repertoire. Three approaches were used to assess repertoire richness: RTK rarefaction, the Chao1 estimator, and Recon v2.1 estimates of unobserved clonotypes. OLGA was used to compute generation probabilities for all TCRbeta clonotypes that the gDNA method yielded from a few donors. TCRdb limited this immuneACCESS table to in-frame rearrangements with V and J called. A share of clones is missing; checked studies link under half to unresolved V genes, and the rest is unexplained. That table furnishes V, J and clone size, whereas the DNA furnished D and trimming. The sample table holds roughly 2.1 million clones, of which 90% to 95% were seen once. The ten biggest clones cover under 2% of the sample.

The cysteine opens and the phenylalanine closes a CDR3 of 13 amino acids. This entry keeps only the CDR3 DNA: 39 bases, framed from base 1. The CDR1 and CDR2 encoded by the germline V gene are SGHVS and FNYEAQ. The junction carries 14 bases between V and J, which are trimmed by 7 bases and 7 bases respectively. The sample comes from a study of shared clonotypes between healthy human individuals (dated by TCRdb to 2020 to 2022). Looking at the study overall: A few men and a couple of women, aged 18 to 49 years, made up the cohort. Per donor, three plates each were used for CD4 naive and CD4 memory, two for CD8 naive, and one for CD8 memory. To estimate repertoire size and how much clonotypes are shared between individuals, the study performed deep sequencing of blood TCR repertoires from about five healthy adults. Libraries were prepared and TCR repertoires were sequenced by different laboratories using diverse techniques, in order to increase sequencing depth and limit assay-specific biases. Per donor, leukapheresis produced somewhere between about 0.94 and 9 billion PBMCs.

Overall results and qualifications from the work: Sharing across several donors was observed for about 5% of naive CD4, under 4% of naive CD8, over 2% of memory CD4, and around 0.4% of memory CD8 clonotypes. Rarefaction of sorted-subset datasets indicated incomplete sequencing despite the large sequencing depth. The genetic and exposure-history diversity represented was limited by the small number of donors. Compared with non-shared clonotypes, clonotypes shared by all four sorted-subset donors had higher generation probabilities. Based on pairwise subsampling, the degree of clonotype sharing among donors was expected to be affected by sequencing depth. Estimated clonotype richness was generally larger for naive than for memory subsets. Sampling was limited to blood, and TCR repertoires in tissue likely differ from TCR repertoires in blood.

The chain is made from TRBV7-6 and TRBJ2-1; the D gene identity is not certain. The sequencing input was naive CD8+ T cells from PBMCs. The meaning of the sample's cell subset or site label: CD45RA+CCR7+. The clonotype originates from a man younger than 35 in good health. Some clones in this sample may be carry-over from other donors' samples. The CDR3 amino acid sequence is: CASTPGLNNEQFF. The DNA reads as follows: TGTGCCAGCACCCCTGGGCTGAATAATGAGCAGTTCTTC.